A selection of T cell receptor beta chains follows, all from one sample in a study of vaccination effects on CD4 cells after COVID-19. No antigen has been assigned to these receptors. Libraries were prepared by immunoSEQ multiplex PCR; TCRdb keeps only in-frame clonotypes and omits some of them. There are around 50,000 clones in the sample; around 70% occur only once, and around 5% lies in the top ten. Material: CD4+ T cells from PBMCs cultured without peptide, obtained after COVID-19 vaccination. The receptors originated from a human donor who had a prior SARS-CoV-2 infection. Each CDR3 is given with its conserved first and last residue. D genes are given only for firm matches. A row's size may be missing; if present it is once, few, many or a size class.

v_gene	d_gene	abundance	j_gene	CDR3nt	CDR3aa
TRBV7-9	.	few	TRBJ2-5	TGTGCCAGCGCCGGACCGAACCAAGAGACCCAGTACTTC	CASAGPNQETQYF
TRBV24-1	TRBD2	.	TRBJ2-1	TGTGCCACCAGTGACACCGGGACTAGCGGGGGGGAGCAGTTCTTC	CATSDTGTSGGEQFF
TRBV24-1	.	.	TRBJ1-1	TGTGCCACCAGTGGGGCCGGAGCAGCGAACACTGAAGCTTTCTTT	CATSGAGAANTEAFF
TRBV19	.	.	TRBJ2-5	TGTGCCAGTTCCAGACAGCGCCAAGAGACCCAGTACTTC	CASSRQRQETQYF
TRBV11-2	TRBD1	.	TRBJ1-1	TGTGCCAGCAGCCTTATAGGGGGCCGTACAAAAGCTTTCTTT	CASSLIGGRTKAFF
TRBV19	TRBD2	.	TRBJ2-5	TGTGCCAGTAGTATACTAGCGGGAGGCCAAGAGACCCAGTACTTC	CASSILAGGQETQYF
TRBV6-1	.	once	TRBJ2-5	TGTGCCAGCAGTGAATTATGGATGGTCCAAGAAACCCAGTACTTC	CASSELWMVQETQYF
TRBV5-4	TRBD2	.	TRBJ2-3	TGTGCCAGCAGCGGCCTTGGAGGCGGGGGGCGGCGAGGCACAGATACGCAGTATTTT	CASSGLGGGGRRGTDTQYF
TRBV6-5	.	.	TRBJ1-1	TGTGCCAGCAGCCCCCGCGGTGGGTTGGCCACTGAAGCTTTCTTT	CASSPRGGLATEAFF
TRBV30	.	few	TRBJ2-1	TGTGCCTGGAGTGTAAAGGGTTGGTCCTACAATGAGCAGTTCTTC	CAWSVKGWSYNEQFF
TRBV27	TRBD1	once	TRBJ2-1	TGTGCCAGCACCAGGACAGGAACCTACAATGAGCAGTTCTTC	CASTRTGTYNEQFF
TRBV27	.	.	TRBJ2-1	TGTGCCAGCAGTTATGGGGGGTATGAGCAGTTCTTC	CASSYGGYEQFF
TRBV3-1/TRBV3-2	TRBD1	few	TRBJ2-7	TGTGCCAGCAGAAGACAGGGATCCTACGAGCAGTACTTC	CASRRQGSYEQYF
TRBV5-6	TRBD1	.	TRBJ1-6	TGTGCCAGCAGCCGGGACAGGGGATATTCACCCCTCCACTTT	CASSRDRGYSPLHF
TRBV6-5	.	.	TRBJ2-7	TGTGCCAGCAGGAGACAGGCTTTCTCCTACGAGCAGTACTTC	CASRRQAFSYEQYF
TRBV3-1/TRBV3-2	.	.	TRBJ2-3	TGTGCCAGCAGCCAGAACCTAGGGGCAGATACGCAGTATTTT	CASSQNLGADTQYF
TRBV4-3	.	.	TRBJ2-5	TGCGCCAGCAGCCAAGTTTCAACCCAAGAGACCCAGTACTTC	CASSQVSTQETQYF
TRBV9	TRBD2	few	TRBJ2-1	TGTGCCAGCAGCGCCGGGACTAGCGGGGCCGGTGAGCAGTTCTTC	CASSAGTSGAGEQFF
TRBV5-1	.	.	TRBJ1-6	TGCGCCAGCAGCTTGAGTCAGGGGTCACCCCTCCACTTT	CASSLSQGSPLHF
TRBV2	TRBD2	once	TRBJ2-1	TGTGCCAGCAGTTCGAGGACTAGCGGGAGCGGCGAGCAGTTCTTC	CASSSRTSGSGEQFF
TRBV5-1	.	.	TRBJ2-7	TGCGCCAGCAGCTTGGGGGATGGGTGGACCTACGAGCAGTACTTC	CASSLGDGWTYEQYF
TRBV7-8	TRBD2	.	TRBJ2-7	TGTGCCAGCAGCCAATCACTAGCGGGGGGTGTAGAGCAGTACTTC	CASSQSLAGGVEQYF
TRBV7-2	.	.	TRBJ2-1	TGTGCCAGCTCCGCGTCCTGGGGTGAGCAGTTCTTC	CASSASWGEQFF
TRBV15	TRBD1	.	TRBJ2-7	TGTGCCACCAGCAGAGTGGGGGACAGGTCCTACGAGCAGTACTTC	CATSRVGDRSYEQYF
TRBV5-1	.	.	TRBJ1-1	TGCGCCAGCAGTCAGGACGCTGAAGCTTTCTTT	CASSQDAEAFF
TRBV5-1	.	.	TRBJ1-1	TGCGCCAGTCGTCCAGTGGCTACCTCGAACACTGAAGCTTTCTTT	CASRPVATSNTEAFF
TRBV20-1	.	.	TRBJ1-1	TGCAGTGCTAAGTCCATTCGAGCTTTCTTT	CSAKSIRAFF
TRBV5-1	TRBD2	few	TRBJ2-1	TGCGCCAGCAGCTTGGTGCTAGCGGGATCACGGGAGCAGTTCTTC	CASSLVLAGSREQFF
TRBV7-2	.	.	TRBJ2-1	TGTGCCAGCAGCTTAGTCGAGGGAAGGAATGAGCAGTTCTTC	CASSLVEGRNEQFF
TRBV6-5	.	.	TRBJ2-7	TGTGCCAGCCTCCTTTCACAGGGCTCCTACGAGCAGTACTTC	CASLLSQGSYEQYF
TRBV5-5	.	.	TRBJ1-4	TGTGCCAGCAGCTTGGAACCGGGGGCAACTAATGAAAAACTGTTTTTT	CASSLEPGATNEKLFF
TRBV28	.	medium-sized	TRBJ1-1	TGTGCCAGCAGTTTATTCAGGGCGAACACTGAAGCTTTCTTT	CASSLFRANTEAFF
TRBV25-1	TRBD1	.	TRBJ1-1	TGTGCCAGCAGTGGAGACAGGGTGGACGCTTTCTTT	CASSGDRVDAFF
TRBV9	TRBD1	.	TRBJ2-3	TGTGCCAGCAGCGCCAACAGGGGGTATACGCAGTATTTT	CASSANRGYTQYF
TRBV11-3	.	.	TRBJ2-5	TGTGCCAGCAGCAGAGGCCGGGACGTAGACCAAGAGACCCAGTACTTC	CASSRGRDVDQETQYF
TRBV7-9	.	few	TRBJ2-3	TGTGCCAGCAGCTCATGGGCGAGGGGGGTGTCCACAGATACGCAGTATTTT	CASSSWARGVSTDTQYF
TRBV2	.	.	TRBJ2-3	TGTGCCAACAGCCTTACTACCACAGATACGCAGTATTTT	CANSLTTTDTQYF
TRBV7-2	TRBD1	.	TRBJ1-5	TGTGCCAGCAGCCCAAACAGGGGTAGACAGCCCCAGCATTTT	CASSPNRGRQPQHF
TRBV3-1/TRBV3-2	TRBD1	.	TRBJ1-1	TGTGCCAGCAGCGGACATACAGGGGGCACTGAAGCTTTCTTT	CASSGHTGGTEAFF
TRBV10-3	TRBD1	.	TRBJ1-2	TGTGCCATCCTCGAGGGGGCGGCTGGCTACACCTTC	CAILEGAAGYTF
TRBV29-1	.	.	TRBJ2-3	TGCAGCGCCCCGGGGGTGGGGGGCACAGATACGCAGTATTTT	CSAPGVGGTDTQYF
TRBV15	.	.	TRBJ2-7	TGTGCCACCAGCACTTTCAGCAGGGCTTCCTACGAGCAGTACTTC	CATSTFSRASYEQYF
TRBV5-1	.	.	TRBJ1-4	TGCGCCAGCAGCTTGCAAGCAGGGGTTGGTGAAAAACTGTTTTTT	CASSLQAGVGEKLFF
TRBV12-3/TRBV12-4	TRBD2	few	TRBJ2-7	TGTGCCAGCAGTTATAGCGGGAGTATCGGGCAGTACTTC	CASSYSGSIGQYF
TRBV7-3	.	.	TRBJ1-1	TGTGCCAGCAGCCAGCATCTGAACACTGAAGCTTTCTTT	CASSQHLNTEAFF
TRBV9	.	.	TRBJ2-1	TGTGCCAGCAGCGTAGTACCGGAGTACAATGAGCAGTTCTTC	CASSVVPEYNEQFF
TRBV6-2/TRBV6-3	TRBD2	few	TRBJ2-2	TGTGCCAGCAGTGGCGGACTAGCGGACACCGGGGAGCTGTTTTTT	CASSGGLADTGELFF
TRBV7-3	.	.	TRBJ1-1	TGTGCCAGCAGCCGACAACAGAACACTGAAGCTTTCTTT	CASSRQQNTEAFF
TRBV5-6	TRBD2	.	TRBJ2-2	TGTGCCAGCAGCCAGCTAGCGGCGAACACCGGGGAGCTGTTTTTT	CASSQLAANTGELFF
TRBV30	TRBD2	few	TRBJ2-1	TGTGCCTGGAGCTGGGGGGGTGAGCAGTTCTTC	CAWSWGGEQFF
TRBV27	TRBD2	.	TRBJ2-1	TGTGCCAGCAGTCCCCTCGGGCTAGCGGGAAACAATGAGCAGTTCTTC	CASSPLGLAGNNEQFF
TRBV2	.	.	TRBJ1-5	TGTGCCAGCAGTGACAGGTATAGCAATCAGCCCCAGCATTTT	CASSDRYSNQPQHF
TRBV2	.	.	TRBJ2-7	TGTGCCAGCAGTGAGGAAAGGGACGAGCAGTACTTC	CASSEERDEQYF
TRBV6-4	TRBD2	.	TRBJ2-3	TGTGCCAGCAGTGACTCGCGGGGAGGGTCAGATACGCAGTATTTT	CASSDSRGGSDTQYF
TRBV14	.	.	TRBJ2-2	TGTGCCAGCAGCCAAGATCAGCTAGCGTACACCGGGGAGCTGTTTTTT	CASSQDQLAYTGELFF
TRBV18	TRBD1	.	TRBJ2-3	TGTGCCAGCTCACCCCCGGGACAGGGGGTAGGGCATACGCAGTATTTT	CASSPPGQGVGHTQYF